The rows below give T cell receptor beta chains drawn from one sample of a study of T cells in Graves' hyperthyroidism and ophthalmopathy. Each CDR3 protein is one row after TCRdb ran MiXCR on the multiplex PCR reads. Of about 840,000 distinct CDR3 sequences in the sample, 35% to 45% were seen once. Sequencing was done on a sample of blood. Receptors originate from a man aged 18 to 35 with Graves' hyperthyroidism. CDR3s include the opening cysteine and the closing phenylalanine or tryptophan. A D gene is named only where the DNA matches it firmly. Expanded clones are given a class, and other clones once, few, many or no size at all.

cdr3_length,clone_size,d_call,j_call,v_call,cdr3_nt,cdr3_aa
16,few,TRBD2,TRBJ2-5,TRBV12-3/TRBV12-4,TGTGCCAGCAGTTTACTAGCGGGGGGGCGGGGAGAGACCCAGTACTTC,CASSLLAGGRGETQYF
15,many,NA,TRBJ1-2,TRBV12-3/TRBV12-4,TGTGCCAGCAGTCCCGGGACCCCTATCCCTAATGGCTACACCTTC,CASSPGTPIPNGYTF
13,many,NA,TRBJ1-5,TRBV19,TGTGCCAGTAGAGTTAATAGCAATCAGCCCCAGCATTTT,CASRVNSNQPQHF
14,few,NA,TRBJ1-5,TRBV4-1,TGCGCCAGCAGCCAAGCGTCAGGGAATCAGCCCCAGCATTTT,CASSQASGNQPQHF
14,many,NA,TRBJ1-2,TRBV5-1,TGCGCCAGCAGTTCCGTGCAGGGTTCGGATGGCTACACCTTC,CASSSVQGSDGYTF
14,NA,TRBD2,TRBJ2-5,TRBV29-1,TGCAGCAGCCCGGGGGGGGGGCCCCGAGAGACCCAGTACTTC,CSSPGGGPRETQYF
15,many,TRBD1,TRBJ2-5,TRBV7-8,TGTGCCAGCAGCTTTGAGACAGGGGACCAAGAGACCCAGTACTTC,CASSFETGDQETQYF
13,many,NA,TRBJ1-4,TRBV20-1,TGCAGTGCCATGAGGGGTTCGGGGGAAAAACTGTTTTTT,CSAMRGSGEKLFF
17,NA,TRBD1,TRBJ1-4,TRBV19,TGTGCCAGTCGGCACCCCGGGGACAGCCGAACTAATGAAAAACTGTTTTTT,CASRHPGDSRTNEKLFF
17,few,TRBD1,TRBJ1-6,TRBV4-1,TGCGCCAGCAGCCAAGAAGCCTCGGGGACAGGGAAGTACCCCCTCCACTTT,CASSQEASGTGKYPLHF
16,NA,TRBD2,TRBJ2-7,TRBV7-9,TGTGCCAGCAGCTCCTTGGAGCGGGAGACCTCCTACGAGCAGTACTTC,CASSSLERETSYEQYF
13,many,TRBD1,TRBJ1-2,TRBV13,TGTGCCAGCAGCCCCGGACAGGGGGTTGGCTACACCTTC,CASSPGQGVGYTF
13,many,NA,TRBJ2-2,TRBV10-1,TGCGCCAGCAGTGAACAGGCGGTCGGGGAGCTGTTTTTT,CASSEQAVGELFF
16,many,NA,TRBJ2-7,TRBV7-6,TGTGCCAGCAGCTTAGAGAGTGGAGGCAGCCCCTACGAGCAGTACTTC,CASSLESGGSPYEQYF
13,NA,NA,TRBJ1-2,TRBV12-3/TRBV12-4,TGTGCCAGCAGTGACGGGTCCGGGGGTGGCTACACCTTC,CASSDGSGGGYTF
14,NA,NA,TRBJ1-5,TRBV9,TGTGCCAGCAGTCCCGGGGCAGGGGATCAGCCCCAGCATTTT,CASSPGAGDQPQHF
13,many,NA,TRBJ1-1,TRBV29-1,TGCAGCGTTGTAGGCCAATCTAACACTGAAGCTTTCTTT,CSVVGQSNTEAFF
13,NA,NA,TRBJ1-4,TRBV5-4,TGTGCCAGCCGAAAGGGCGGGGCGGAAAAACTGTTTTTT,CASRKGGAEKLFF
13,few,TRBD1,TRBJ1-1,TRBV9,TGTGCCAGCGGCGTTACAGGGGGCACTGAAGCTTTCTTT,CASGVTGGTEAFF
12,once,NA,TRBJ1-2,TRBV20-1,TGCAGTGCTAGACACGGGCAGTATGGCTACACCTTC,CSARHGQYGYTF
13,NA,NA,TRBJ2-7,TRBV12-3/TRBV12-4,TGTGCCAGCAGTTTATCCTCAAACTACGAGCAGTACTTC,CASSLSSNYEQYF
13,many,NA,TRBJ1-3,TRBV7-6,TGTGCCAGCAGCTCTTACTCTGGAAACACCATATATTTT,CASSSYSGNTIYF
15,many,TRBD2,TRBJ2-5,TRBV20-1,TGCAGTGCAACTAGCGGGGGGGCCACAGAAGAGACCCAGTACTTC,CSATSGGATEETQYF
17,few,NA,TRBJ2-2,TRBV24-1,TGTGCCACCAGTGATATGAAAGGGGACGCGAACACCGGGGAGCTGTTTTTT,CATSDMKGDANTGELFF
14,NA,NA,TRBJ1-2,TRBV25-1,TGTGCCAGCAGTGCTAGTGATAGGGCCTATGGCTACACCTTC,CASSASDRAYGYTF
14,many,TRBD1,TRBJ1-1,TRBV15,TGTGCCACCAGCCCGGACAGGATGAACACTGAAGCTTTCTTT,CATSPDRMNTEAFF
16,few,NA,TRBJ1-2,TRBV4-2,TGTGCCAGCAGCCAAGATCTTCAGCGTCAGGTTGCTGGCTACACCTTC,CASSQDLQRQVAGYTF
13,NA,TRBD1,TRBJ1-5,TRBV10-3,TGTGCCGTCAACAGGGGGAACGATCAGCCCCAGCATTTT,CAVNRGNDQPQHF
14,NA,TRBD1,TRBJ2-7,TRBV20-1,TGCAGCGGGCCCCAACAGGGACAGGGAAACGAGCAGTACTTC,CSGPQQGQGNEQYF
13,few,NA,TRBJ2-7,TRBV6-6,TGTGCCAGCAGTCCCCCAACCGCCTACGAGCAGTACTTC,CASSPPTAYEQYF
15,NA,NA,TRBJ1-1,TRBV4-1,TGCGCCAGCAGCTCCCACAGGTCTATGAACACTGAAGCTTTCTTT,CASSSHRSMNTEAFF
15,NA,NA,TRBJ2-7,TRBV9,TGTGCCAGCAGTTTATCAAGGGTGAGCTCCTACGAGCAGTACTTC,CASSLSRVSSYEQYF
14,many,NA,TRBJ1-5,TRBV7-6,TGTGCCAGCAGCTTGACGGGGGAGGGTCAGCCCCAGCATTTT,CASSLTGEGQPQHF
16,many,TRBD2,TRBJ2-5,TRBV7-8,TGTGCCAGCAGCTTAGGGGAAACGGGAGGGGAGGAGACCCAGTACTTC,CASSLGETGGEETQYF
15,NA,TRBD1,TRBJ1-2,TRBV9,TGTGCCAGCAGCCCCCCGGACAGGGGACACTATGGCTACGCCTTC,CASSPPDRGHYGYAF
11,NA,NA,TRBJ2-7,TRBV25-1,TGTGCTAGAGACGGGCCGCGGGAGCAGTACTTC,CARDGPREQYF
14,few,NA,TRBJ1-2,TRBV10-3,TGTGCCAGCATCACGACAGAAGCTAACTATGGCTACACCTTC,CASITTEANYGYTF
15,NA,NA,TRBJ1-3,TRBV5-6,TGTGCCAGCAGCTTGTCGGGCTCGAGGGGAAACACCATATATTTT,CASSLSGSRGNTIYF
12,NA,NA,TRBJ1-1,TRBV7-2,TGTGCCAGCAGCTCGACCGAGCCCCCAGCTTTCTTT,CASSSTEPPAFF
13,NA,NA,TRBJ2-7,TRBV6-5,TGTGCCAGCAGCCGCGGTCACCTCTACGAGCAGTACTTC,CASSRGHLYEQYF
16,once,TRBD2,TRBJ2-5,TRBV6-2/TRBV6-3,TGTGCCAGCAGTTCCACGACTAGCGGGGGACAAGAGACCCAGTACTTC,CASSSTTSGGQETQYF
12,NA,NA,TRBJ1-5,TRBV27,TGTGCCAGCAGTTTATCCTATCAGCCCCAGCATTTT,CASSLSYQPQHF
16,few,TRBD2,TRBJ2-7,TRBV2,TGTGCCAGCAGTACGAAGGGACTAGCGGGGGGCTACGAGCAGTACTTC,CASSTKGLAGGYEQYF
15,NA,NA,TRBJ1-5,TRBV7-2,TGTGCCAGCAGCTCCCTGGGCGGTAGCAATCAGCCCCAGCATTTT,CASSSLGGSNQPQHF
14,many,NA,TRBJ2-2,TRBV12-3/TRBV12-4,TGTGCCAGCAGTCTGCAGGGGCGCACCGGGGAGCTGTTTTTT,CASSLQGRTGELFF
15,few,TRBD2,TRBJ2-7,TRBV20-1,TGCAGTGCTGTCTCGGGGGAAGCGGGAGGATCGGAGCAGTACTTC,CSAVSGEAGGSEQYF
13,many,NA,TRBJ1-5,TRBV2,TGTGCCAGCAGTGTGGAACAGGGACAGCCCCAGCATTTT,CASSVEQGQPQHF
14,NA,NA,TRBJ1-2,TRBV10-3,TGTGCCAGCAGTGAAGCGGGGAGACGCTATGGCTACACCTTC,CASSEAGRRYGYTF
14,few,NA,TRBJ1-1,TRBV19,TGTGCCAGTCAAAACAACAGGCTCAACACTGAAGCTTTCTTT,CASQNNRLNTEAFF
12,NA,TRBD1,TRBJ1-5,TRBV10-3,TGTGCCCCCGGGACAGCGTTAGTGCCCCAGCATTTT,CAPGTALVPQHF
14,few,NA,TRBJ2-5,TRBV7-2,TGTGCCAGCAGCCCGGCCGAGGGGGGTAAGACCCAGTACTTC,CASSPAEGGKTQYF
13,many,NA,TRBJ2-7,TRBV10-2,TGCGCCAGCAGTGGGGGGGAATGGTCCGAGCAGTACTTC,CASSGGEWSEQYF
14,many,NA,TRBJ1-5,TRBV20-1,TGCAGTGCTAGTGAGGTTGTGGGCAATCAGCCCCAGCATTTT,CSASEVVGNQPQHF
17,NA,NA,TRBJ1-1,TRBV5-4,TGTGCCAGCAGCTTGGGAATCAACTACCGACCGAACACTGAAGCTTTCTTT,CASSLGINYRPNTEAFF
11,many,NA,TRBJ2-2,TRBV19,TGTGCCAGTACCACCACCGGGGAGCTGTTTTTT,CASTTTGELFF
13,NA,NA,TRBJ2-5,TRBV4-1,TGCGCCAGCAGCCAAGGGGTTGAAGAGACCCAGTACTTC,CASSQGVEETQYF
13,few,NA,TRBJ2-5,TRBV20-1,TGCAGTGCTTTGAAGACGGGCTCTGAGACCCAGTACTTC,CSALKTGSETQYF
15,many,TRBD2,TRBJ2-7,TRBV7-2,TGTGCCAGCACCCTCGACGCGGGAGGTACCTACGAGCAGTACTTC,CASTLDAGGTYEQYF
13,NA,NA,TRBJ2-5,TRBV7-2,TGTGCCAGCAGCTATGAGCGCAATCAGCCCCAGTACTTC,CASSYERNQPQYF